This T cell receptor beta chain was documented in a study of T cell responses to AZD1222 COVID-19 vaccine. Germline CDR1 is MNHEY and CDR2 is SMNVEV (reference sequence). There are 17 residues in the CDR3. The V gene lost 6 bases and the J gene lost 0 bases, with 19 bases spanning the gap. Regarding this clone: Antigen unknown.

Produced via immunoSEQ multiplex PCR; TCRdb's table is partial and in-frame only. Here the sample spans tens of thousands of clones, 80% to 95% being singletons. Whole-study findings and limits: Baseline serostatus was positive in only a handful of AZD1222 recipients. None of the repertoires were sampled until the peak T cell response had passed. The donor cohort was predominantly white British with a female majority, and clonal diversity may have been underestimated. A reported finding is that nearly half of spike-specific TCRs target unmutated variant regions.

The sequence was collected from an adult who received the MenACWY meningococcal vaccine as a control. The V and J genes are TRBV27 and TRBJ2-3; D remains unclear. Here the sequenced sample was peripheral blood, taken 28 days after the second dose of the MenACWY control vaccine. The CDR3 loop is CASSAGQFASSTDTQYF. The CDR3 DNA reads TGTGCCAGCAGCGCCGGCCAGTTCGCCTCTAGCACAGATACGCAGTATTTT.